Sequencing of this T cell receptor (beta chain) was carried out in a study of cytomegalovirus exposure and HLA in healthy donors. Germline loops: CDR1 SNHLY, CDR2 FYNNEI. V was shortened by 3 bases and J by 4 bases, with 9 bases between the two germline ends. The CDR3 sequence is 14 residues long. PCR primers comprised 60 Vbeta and 13 Jbeta primers. This table comes from immunoSEQ multiplex PCR, and its TCRdb copy is limited to in-frame clones, with some not included. Found here are roughly 200,000 clones, over 70% of them singletons; the top ten hold more than 0.5%. Material: PBMCs. V and J are TRBV2 and TRBJ2-2, with D possibly being TRBD1 (5 bases). The TCR comes from a woman aged 45-65 years in good health and CMV-seronegative. The CDR3 is CASSDRVGTGELFF. DNA for the CDR3: TGTGCCAGCAGTGACAGGGTGGGCACCGGGGAGCTGTTTTTT.